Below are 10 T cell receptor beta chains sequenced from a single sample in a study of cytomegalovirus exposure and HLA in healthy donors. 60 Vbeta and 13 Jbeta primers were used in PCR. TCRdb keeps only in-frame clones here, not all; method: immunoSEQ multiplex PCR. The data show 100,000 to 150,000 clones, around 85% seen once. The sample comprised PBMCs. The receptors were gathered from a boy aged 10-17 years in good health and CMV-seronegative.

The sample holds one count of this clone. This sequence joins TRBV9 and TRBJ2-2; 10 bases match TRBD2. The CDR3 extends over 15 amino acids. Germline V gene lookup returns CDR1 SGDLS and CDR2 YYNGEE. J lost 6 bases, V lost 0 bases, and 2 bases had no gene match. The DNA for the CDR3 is TGTGCCAGCAGCGTAGCTCTAGCGGGAGCCGGGGAGCTGTTTTTT. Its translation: CASSVALAGAGELFF.

The CDR3 bases are TGTGCCAGCAGCTTAACGGGGGACGAGCAGTACTTC. It encodes CASSLTGDEQYF. This rearrangement joins TRBV7-9 to TRBJ2-7, with D possibly TRBD2 on 6 matching bases. Trimming removed 2 bases at V and 5 bases at J, with 7 bases between. The CDR3 totals 12 residues. The V gene's germline CDR1 is SEHNR and CDR2 FQNEAQ (reference sequence).

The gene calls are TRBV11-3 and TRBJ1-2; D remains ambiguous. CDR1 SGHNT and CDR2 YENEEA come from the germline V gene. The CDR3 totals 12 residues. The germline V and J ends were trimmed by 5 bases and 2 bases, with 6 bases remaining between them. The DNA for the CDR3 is TGTGCCAGCAGCCCACTGAACTATGGCTACACCTTC. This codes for CASSPLNYGYTF.

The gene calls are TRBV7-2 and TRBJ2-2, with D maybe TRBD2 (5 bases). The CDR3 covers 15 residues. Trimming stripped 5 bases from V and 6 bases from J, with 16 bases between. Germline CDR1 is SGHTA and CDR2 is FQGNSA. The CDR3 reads CASSERPGGSGELFF. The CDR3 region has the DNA TGTGCCAGCAGCGAGCGTCCGGGCGGGTCCGGGGAGCTGTTTTTT.

The CDR3 loop reads CATSEGLATSNEQFF. Here the CDR3 DNA reads TGTGCCACCAGCGAGGGACTAGCGACGTCCAATGAGCAGTTCTTC. The chain is built from TRBV15 and TRBJ2-1, with 10 bases lining up with TRBD2. J was trimmed by 6 bases and V by 5 bases; bases with no gene match: 7. Germline lookup yields CDR1 LNHNV and CDR2 YYDKDF (reference sequence). CDR3 length: 15 amino acids.

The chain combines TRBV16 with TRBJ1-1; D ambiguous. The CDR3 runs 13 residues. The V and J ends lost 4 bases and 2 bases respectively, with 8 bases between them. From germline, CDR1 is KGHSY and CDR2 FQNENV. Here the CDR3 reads CASSLPGNTEAFF. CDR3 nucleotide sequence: TGTGCCAGCAGCCTCCCGGGTAACACTGAAGCTTTCTTT.

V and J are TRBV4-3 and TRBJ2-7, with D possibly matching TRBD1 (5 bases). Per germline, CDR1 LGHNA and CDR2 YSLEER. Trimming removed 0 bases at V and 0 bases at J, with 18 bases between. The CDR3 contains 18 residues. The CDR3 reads CASSQDVIRPGISYEQYF. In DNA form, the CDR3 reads TGCGCCAGCAGCCAAGATGTGATACGGCCAGGGATCTCCTACGAGCAGTACTTC.

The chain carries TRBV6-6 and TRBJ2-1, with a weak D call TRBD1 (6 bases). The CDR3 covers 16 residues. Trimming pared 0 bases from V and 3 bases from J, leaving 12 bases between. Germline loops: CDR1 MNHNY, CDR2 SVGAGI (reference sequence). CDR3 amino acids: CASSYSLQGGYNEQFF. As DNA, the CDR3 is TGTGCCAGCAGTTACTCGCTACAGGGTGGCTACAATGAGCAGTTCTTC.

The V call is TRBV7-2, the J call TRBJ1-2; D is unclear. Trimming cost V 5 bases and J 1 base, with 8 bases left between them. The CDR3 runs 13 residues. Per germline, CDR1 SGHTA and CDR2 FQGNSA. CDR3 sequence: CASSLNGNYGYTF. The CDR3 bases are TGTGCCAGCAGCCTCAACGGTAACTATGGCTACACCTTC.

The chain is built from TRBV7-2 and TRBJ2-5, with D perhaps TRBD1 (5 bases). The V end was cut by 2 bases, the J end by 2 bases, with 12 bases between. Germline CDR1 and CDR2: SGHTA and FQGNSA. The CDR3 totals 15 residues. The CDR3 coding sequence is TGTGCCAGCAGCTTAAGGGGTGCAGGACAAGAGACCCAGTACTTC. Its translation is CASSLRGAGQETQYF.